This T cell receptor beta chain was profiled in a study of blood T cell repertoires in COVID-19. Across the whole study: Nucleic acid was either cDNA or gDNA, and it came from T cells, B-cell-depleted T cells, or PBMCs.

V was pared by 0 bases and J by 1 base, with 3 bases between. Germline assignment: CDR1 LGHDT and CDR2 YNNKEL (reference sequence). The CDR3 spans 13 residues. Per the study methods: Amplification from reference gene primers served as the basis for estimated nucleated cell counts. Produced via immunoSEQ multiplex PCR; TCRdb's table is partial and in-frame only. V, J and clone size derive from that table, while D and trimming were established from the DNA sequence. The sample lists more than 60,000 clones, approximately 80% occurring once. V and J are TRBV3-1 (or the pseudogene TRBV3-2) and TRBJ1-1; D remains ambiguous. Sequencing was carried out using peripheral blood. This TCR came from a man between 60 and 75 years old with active or convalescent COVID-19. This CDR3 reads CASSQDRNTEAFF. CDR3 coding DNA: TGTGCCAGCAGCCAAGACAGGAACACTGAAGCTTTCTTT.